These 26 T cell receptor beta chains share one sample of origin, sequenced in a study of T cell responses to AZD1222 COVID-19 vaccine (dated by TCRdb to 2020 to 2023). What this sample's time point label stands for: baseline before first vaccination. Libraries were made using the immunoSEQ multiplex PCR assay. TCRdb took this table from immuneACCESS and kept in-frame rearrangements with V and J called. Such tables lack part of the clones; where checked against another copy, unresolved V genes explain under half of the gap, and the rest is unexplained. The sample table contains 130,000 or so clones; only one count was recorded for about 94% of them. Roughly 7.2% of the sample lies in the top ten. The specimen comprised peripheral blood, sampled on day 0 of AZD1222 vaccination. The source is an adult in good health.

The chain employs TRBV18 and TRBJ1-2; D uncertain. V gave up 2 bases and J gave up 5 bases, with 6 bases separating them. The germline CDR1 and CDR2 sequences are KGHSH and LQKENI. This CDR3 spans 12 amino acids. As DNA, the CDR3 is TGTGCCAGCTCACCATCAGAGTATGGCTACACCTTC. This gives the protein CASSPSEYGYTF.

The chain couples TRBV5-4 to TRBJ1-5, with D uncertain. This CDR3 comprises 17 residues. The V and J ends lost 2 bases and 0 bases respectively, with 15 bases between them. Germline CDR1 and CDR2: SGHNT and YYREEE (reference sequence). The CDR3 protein is CASSFRSASYSNQPQHF. The CDR3 nucleotides read TGTGCCAGCAGCTTCCGGTCCGCTAGCTATAGCAATCAGCCCCAGCATTTT.

The V call is TRBV7-9, the J call TRBJ2-5, with D uncertain. The CDR3 is made up of 15 amino acids. V was shortened by 1 base and J by 5 bases, with 14 bases between the two germline ends. CDR1 is SEHNR and CDR2 is FQNEAQ in the germline V gene (reference sequence). In DNA, the CDR3 is TGTGCCAGCAGCTTAGGGAGTCCTAAGGTGGAGACCCAGTACTTC. Its translation is CASSLGSPKVETQYF.

The CDR3 DNA reads as TGTGCCAGCAGCTTGGGGGAAACAGTCGGTCCATGGCAGTACTTC. It translates to CASSLGETVGPWQYF. V is TRBV5-8 and J is TRBJ2-7; D gene uncertain. The germline V gene encodes CDR1 SGHTS and CDR2 YDEGEE. The V and J ends lost 0 bases and 9 bases respectively, with 19 bases between them. The CDR3 length is 15 residues.

J is TRBJ1-1 and V is TRBV29-1, with a weak D call TRBD1 (6 bases). The ends were cut back, 6 bases at V and 2 bases at J, with 10 bases in the middle. The germline gives CDR1 SQVTM, CDR2 ANQGSEA. The CDR3 spans 12 residues. Here the CDR3 DNA reads TGCAGCGTACAGGGAATTAACACTGAAGCTTTCTTT. This gives the protein CSVQGINTEAFF.

This clone is a singleton in its sample. The V gene is TRBV12-3 or TRBV12-4, the J gene TRBJ2-7; D is perhaps TRBD1 (5 bases). This CDR3 has 12 residues. V was cut by 2 bases and J by 7 bases, with 9 bases left in between. The CDR3 region is CASSLQTDEQYF. CDR3 DNA: TGTGCCAGCAGTTTACAGACAGATGAGCAGTACTTC.

This chain uses TRBV7-2 with TRBJ1-2, with D possibly being TRBD1 (5 bases). The length of the CDR3 is 14 residues. V was clipped by 3 bases and J by 3 bases, with 11 bases between them. The germline V gene has CDR1 SGHTA and CDR2 FQGNSA. The CDR3 is CASSFTGTDYGYTF. The CDR3 DNA is TGTGCCAGCAGCTTCACCGGGACGGACTATGGCTACACCTTC.

The V gene is TRBV7-9, the J gene TRBJ2-3; no firm D call. The CDR3 covers 12 residues. Germline V CDR1 and CDR2: SEHNR, FQNEAQ (reference sequence). V was cut by 5 bases and J by 6 bases, with 9 bases left in between. The CDR3 protein is CASSPPSDTQYF. CDR3 coding DNA: TGTGCCAGCAGCCCCCCCTCGGATACGCAGTATTTT.

V and J are TRBV27 and TRBJ2-2; D remains ambiguous. CDR3 length: 15 amino acids. Germline CDR1 MNHEY, CDR2 SMNVEV (reference sequence). Trimming removed 0 bases at V and 8 bases at J, with 13 bases between. The CDR3 nucleotides are TGTGCCAGCAGTTTATCAAGGACCTCCGCTGGGGAGCTGTTTTTT. Translated, it gives CASSLSRTSAGELFF.

The rearrangement links TRBV28 to TRBJ2-7; no reliable D call. The V end lost 3 bases, the J end lost 3 bases, and 12 bases lay between the germline ends. The CDR3 extends over 14 amino acids. Germline loops: CDR1 MDHEN, CDR2 SYDVKM. CDR3 DNA: TGTGCCAGCAGTTTCCTTTTCTTGGGCTACGAGCAGTACTTC. It yields the protein CASSFLFLGYEQYF. Complete variable domain (other parts from reference TRBV28 and TRBJ2-7): DVKVTQSSRYLVKRTGEKVFLECVQDMDHENMFWYRQDPGLGLRLIYFSYDVKMKEKGDIPEGYSVSREKKERFSLILESASTNQTSMYLCASSFLFLGYEQYFGPGTRLTVT.

The rearrangement joins TRBV18 to TRBJ2-7; 13 positions agree with TRBD2. V was clipped by 4 bases and J by 7 bases; unmatched bases: 7. Per the germline V gene, CDR1 is KGHSH and CDR2 is LQKENI. The length of the CDR3 is 15 residues. CDR3 nucleotides: TGTGCCAGCTCACGGACTAGCGGGAGCTTAGAAGAGCAGTACTTC. This gives the protein CASSRTSGSLEEQYF.

A remark on this clone: Other DNA sequences in the same sample also yield this CDR3. CDR3 residues: CASSLGAGASYEQYF. Here the CDR3 DNA reads TGTGCCAGCAGCTTAGGGGCAGGGGCGAGCTACGAGCAGTACTTC. The chain couples TRBV7-6 to TRBJ2-7, with D perhaps TRBD1 (6 bases). From germline, CDR1 is SGHVS and CDR2 FNYEAQ. Trimming stripped 1 base from V and 3 bases from J, with 13 bases between. The CDR3 contains 15 residues. The whole variable domain, remainder taken from reference TRBV7-6 and TRBJ2-7, is GAGVSQSPRYKVTKRGQDVALRCDPISGHVSLYWYRQALGQGPEFLTYFNYEAQQDKSGLPNDRFSAERPEGSISTLTIQRTEQRDSAMYRCASSLGAGASYEQYFGPGTRLTVT.

V usage is TRBV5-6 and J usage is TRBJ2-3, with 16 bases that match TRBD2. The V and J ends lost 4 bases and 5 bases, in that order; junction bases with no gene match: 13. The CDR3 length is 19 residues. Germline V gene sequence: CDR1 SGHDT, CDR2 YYEEEE. CDR3 nucleotide sequence: TGTGCCAGCAGCCTGGGACTAGCGGGAGGGAGGGGCAGGGAAGATACGCAGTATTTT. It translates to CASSLGLAGGRGREDTQYF. Full variable domain (missing parts from reference TRBV5-6 and TRBJ2-3): DAGVTQSPTHLIKTRGQQVTLRCSPKSGHDTVSWYQQALGQGPQFIFQYYEEEERQRGNFPDRFSGHQFPNYSSELNVNALLLGDSALYLCASSLGLAGGRGREDTQYFGPGTRLTVL.

The rearrangement joins TRBV7-2 to TRBJ1-2, with D perhaps matching TRBD1 (5 bases). Trimming cost V 5 bases and J 6 bases, with 16 bases left between them. The germline gives CDR1 SGHTA, CDR2 FQGNSA. There are 14 residues in the CDR3. CDR3 in amino acids: CASSTLMGPNGYTF. Written as DNA, the CDR3 is TGTGCCAGCAGCACCTTGATGGGACCTAATGGCTACACCTTC.

Concerning this clone itself: The same CDR3 is also encoded by other DNA sequences in this sample. The chain recombines TRBV28 with TRBJ2-7, with no clear D. There are 12 residues in the CDR3. Germline V gene data show CDR1 as MDHEN and CDR2 as SYDVKM. The V and J ends lost 5 bases and 0 bases respectively, with 5 bases between them. The CDR3 loop is CASSPSSYEQYF. In DNA form, the CDR3 reads TGTGCCAGCAGTCCGTCCTCCTACGAGCAGTACTTC.

The chain couples TRBV7-9 to TRBJ1-1; TRBD1 matches at 7 bases. V was pared by 5 bases and J by 0 bases, with 9 bases of the junction left unmatched. In germline, CDR1 is SEHNR, CDR2 FQNEAQ (reference sequence). CDR3 length: 16 amino acids. CDR3 bases: TGTGCCAGCAGCGCAGCCGGGACAGCCATGAACACTGAAGCTTTCTTT. Its protein is CASSAAGTAMNTEAFF. The whole variable domain, filled in from reference TRBV7-9 and TRBJ1-1, reads DTGVSQNPRHKITKRGQNVTFRCDPISEHNRLYWYRQTLGQGPEFLTYFQNEAQLEKSRLLSDRFSAERPKGSFSTLEIQRTEQGDSAMYLCASSAAGTAMNTEAFFGQGTRLTVV.

The chain employs TRBV6-4 and TRBJ2-3, with D perhaps TRBD2 (7 bases). The CDR3 has 17 residues. V was pared by 9 bases and J by 3 bases, with 25 bases between. CDR1 and CDR2 from the germline V gene are MRHNA and SNTAGT. CDR3 bases: TGTGCCAGGGGGGTAGGCACGGCGGGAGACAGGACAGATACGCAGTATTTT. Translated, it gives CARGVGTAGDRTDTQYF.

The V and J genes are TRBV30 and TRBJ1-5; maybe TRBD1 (6 bases). Trimming shortened V by 2 bases and J by 3 bases, and 14 bases separated the two germline ends. This CDR3 spans 15 amino acids. Germline CDR1 reads GTSNPN; CDR2 reads SVGIG (reference sequence). CDR3 residues: CAWSFGTIYNQPQHF. CDR3 sequence (DNA): TGTGCCTGGAGTTTCGGGACAATCTACAATCAGCCCCAGCATTTT.

The J gene is TRBJ1-2, the V gene TRBV6-5; D gene uncertain. V lost 3 bases to trimming and J lost 7 bases, with 18 bases between them. Germline values: CDR1 MNHEY, CDR2 SVGAGI. The CDR3 sequence is 15 residues long. The CDR3 is CASSYSEGRSGGYTF. The CDR3 bases are TGTGCCAGCAGTTATTCAGAAGGGAGGTCAGGTGGCTACACCTTC.

The V call is TRBV19, the J call TRBJ2-1; tentatively, D is TRBD2 (5 bases). From germline, CDR1 is LNHDA and CDR2 SQIVND (reference sequence). The CDR3 runs to 15 residues. V gave up 3 bases and J gave up 4 bases, with 13 bases separating them. In DNA form, the CDR3 reads TGTGCCAGTAGTATGGCACTAGTAGGATACAATGAGCAGTTCTTC. This encodes CASSMALVGYNEQFF.

This rearrangement joins TRBV27 to TRBJ2-2; no clear D gene. With 0 bases removed from V and 2 bases from J, the gap between germline ends came to 10 bases. CDR1 MNHEY and CDR2 SMNVEV come from the germline V gene (reference sequence). The CDR3 covers 16 residues. In DNA, the CDR3 is TGTGCCAGCAGTTTATCCTTTTCCAGCAACACCGGGGAGCTGTTTTTT. It yields the protein CASSLSFSSNTGELFF.

V and J are TRBV6-1 and TRBJ1-4; no clear D gene. From germline, CDR1 is MNHNS and CDR2 SASEGT. The length of the CDR3 is 12 residues. The ends were cut back, 3 bases at V and 10 bases at J, with 9 bases in the middle. This CDR3 reads CASSDGGPKLFF. The CDR3 DNA follows: TGTGCCAGCAGTGACGGAGGCCCAAAACTGTTTTTT.

The chain is built from TRBV11-3 and TRBJ2-5, with D perhaps being TRBD1 or TRBD2 (5 bases each). Germline V gene lookup returns CDR1 SGHNT and CDR2 YENEEA. V dropped 5 bases and J dropped 3 bases, with 10 bases sitting between them. The CDR3 covers 13 residues. CDR3 sequence: CASSRDGEETQYF. CDR3 nucleotide sequence: TGTGCCAGCAGCCGGGACGGAGAAGAGACCCAGTACTTC.

The J gene is TRBJ1-5, the V gene TRBV19, with 9 nucleotides matching TRBD1. Unmatched junction bases numbered 13, after V lost 1 base and J lost 0 bases. The CDR3 covers 20 residues. Germline V gives CDR1 LNHDA, CDR2 SQIVND (reference sequence). The CDR3 DNA reads TGTGCCAGTAGTATAGCCGGAGGGACAGGGAAATCCTCTAGCAATCAGCCCCAGCATTTT. It yields the protein CASSIAGGTGKSSSNQPQHF.

This clone was seen a single time. The chain uses TRBV7-9 and TRBJ2-5; 10 nucleotides align to TRBD2. After removal of 1 base from V and 5 bases from J, the junction contained 4 bases not matched to a gene. Germline values: CDR1 SEHNR, CDR2 FQNEAQ (reference sequence). The CDR3 runs 15 residues. This CDR3 is CASSLGLAGAETQYF. CDR3 DNA: TGTGCCAGCAGCTTAGGCCTAGCGGGAGCGGAGACCCAGTACTTC.

The CDR3 sequence: CASSQVAGGSYEQYF. In DNA form, the CDR3 reads TGTGCCAGCAGCCAAGTAGCGGGAGGGTCCTACGAGCAGTACTTC. The chain links TRBV3-1 (or the pseudogene TRBV3-2) to TRBJ2-7; the match to TRBD2 covers 11 bases. Germline V gives CDR1 LGHDT, CDR2 YNNKEL (reference sequence). J was trimmed by 1 base and V by 1 base; bases with no gene match: 0. The CDR3 has 15 amino acids.